These T cell receptor beta chains were read from a single sample in a study of blood T cell repertoires in COVID-19. Sequencing was performed with immunoSEQ multiplex PCR; in TCRdb, only in-frame clones are kept and a portion is missing. Among roughly 280,000 clones, approximately 82% were seen once, and the ten largest hold about 4.3%. Material for sequencing was peripheral blood. All receptors derive from a man aged 60-69 years who had recovered from COVID-19. Both conserved end residues are trimmed from each CDR3. A D gene is named only where the DNA matches it firmly.

J gene,D gene,V gene,CDR3 protein
TRBJ2-4,NA,TRBV29-1,SGRGQKNIQY
TRBJ1-2,NA,TRBV19,ASSVSFVRGYT
TRBJ1-6,NA,TRBV7-9,ASSPTGEFRSPLH
TRBJ2-5,TRBD1,TRBV5-1,ASGTGPQETQY
TRBJ2-5,TRBD2,TRBV5-1,ASSLVGSGTQETQY
TRBJ2-5,NA,TRBV10-3,AISPTGKETQY
TRBJ1-1,TRBD1,TRBV5-6,ASSWDRGLLNTEAF
TRBJ2-3,TRBD2,TRBV19,ASSIVGLAGPADTQY
TRBJ2-1,NA,TRBV5-6,ASSRDLSSYNEQF
TRBJ1-2,TRBD1,TRBV6-5,AGGTGDHGYT
TRBJ2-7,TRBD2,TRBV27,ASSLTSGGADEQY
TRBJ2-1,TRBD1,TRBV29-1,SVEMIGTGRKF
TRBJ1-1,TRBD1,TRBV6-4,ASSRTGDDTEAF
TRBJ2-3,NA,TRBV5-1,ASSLTVVGGTDTQY
TRBJ2-7,NA,TRBV7-3,ASSLRGQTEQY
TRBJ2-7,NA,TRBV12-3/TRBV12-4,ASSKQDSYEQY
TRBJ1-2,TRBD1,TRBV5-1,ASSGLRDRGNYGYT
TRBJ2-3,NA,TRBV7-2,ASSLQASTDTQY
TRBJ2-1,TRBD2,TRBV5-1,ASSGTSGSSYNEQF
TRBJ2-7,NA,TRBV7-8,ASSLGGLTQYEQY
TRBJ2-3,NA,TRBV24-1,ATSDLKQGSTDTQY
TRBJ2-7,NA,TRBV3-1/TRBV3-2,ASSPYRSSYEQY
TRBJ2-7,NA,TRBV18,ASRPQQGAAGAYIYEQY
TRBJ2-5,TRBD1,TRBV5-1,ASSAGDREQETQY
TRBJ1-2,NA,TRBV19,ASNQGLPNYGYT